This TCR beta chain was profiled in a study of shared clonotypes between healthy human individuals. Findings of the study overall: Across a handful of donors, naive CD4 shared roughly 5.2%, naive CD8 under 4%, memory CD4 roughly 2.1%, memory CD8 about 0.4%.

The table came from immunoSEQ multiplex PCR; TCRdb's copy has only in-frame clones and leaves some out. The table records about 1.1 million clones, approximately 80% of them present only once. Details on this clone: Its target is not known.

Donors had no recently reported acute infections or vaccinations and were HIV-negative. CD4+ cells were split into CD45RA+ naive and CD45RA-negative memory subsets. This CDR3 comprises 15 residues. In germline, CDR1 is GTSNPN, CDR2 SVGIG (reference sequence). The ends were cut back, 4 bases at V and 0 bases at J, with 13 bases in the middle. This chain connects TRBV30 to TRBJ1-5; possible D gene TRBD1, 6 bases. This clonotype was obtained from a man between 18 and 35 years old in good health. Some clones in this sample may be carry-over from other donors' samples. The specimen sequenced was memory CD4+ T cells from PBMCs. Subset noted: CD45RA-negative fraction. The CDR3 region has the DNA TGTGCCTGGACCAAAGGGGGGGTTAGCAATCAGCCCCAGCATTTT. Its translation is CAWTKGGVSNQPQHF.